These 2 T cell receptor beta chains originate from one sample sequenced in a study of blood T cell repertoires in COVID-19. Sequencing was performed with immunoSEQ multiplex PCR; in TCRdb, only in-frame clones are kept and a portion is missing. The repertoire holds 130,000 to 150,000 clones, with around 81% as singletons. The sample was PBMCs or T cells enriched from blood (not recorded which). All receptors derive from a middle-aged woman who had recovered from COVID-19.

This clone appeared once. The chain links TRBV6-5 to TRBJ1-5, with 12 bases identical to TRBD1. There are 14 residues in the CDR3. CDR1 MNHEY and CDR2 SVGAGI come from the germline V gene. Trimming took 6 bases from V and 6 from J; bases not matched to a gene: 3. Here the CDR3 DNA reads TGTGCCAGCAGGGGACAGGGGGCGGTTCAGCCCCAGCATTTT. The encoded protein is CASRGQGAVQPQHF.

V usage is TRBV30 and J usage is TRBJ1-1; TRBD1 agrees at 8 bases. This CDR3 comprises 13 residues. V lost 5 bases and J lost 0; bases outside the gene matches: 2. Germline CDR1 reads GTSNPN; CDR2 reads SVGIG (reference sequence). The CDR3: CAWRTGMNTEAFF. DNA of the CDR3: TGTGCCTGGCGGACAGGGATGAACACTGAAGCTTTCTTT.